This T cell receptor (beta chain) was captured by sequencing in a study of blood T cell repertoires in COVID-19. Study-wide context: Acute and convalescent COVID-19 samples came from the United States, Italy and Spain. The analysed material was cDNA or gDNA that came from T cells, B-cell-depleted T cells, or PBMCs.

Germline V gives CDR1 KGHSH, CDR2 LQKENI. Trimming removed 0 bases at V and 4 bases at J, with 15 bases between. CDR3 length equals 16 residues. Seattle enrolled patients during active infection and tracked them longitudinally. Under the authors' procedure: Reference gene primer amplification gave estimated nucleated cell counts. Generated by immunoSEQ multiplex PCR, the TCRdb table keeps only in-frame clones and is missing some. The DNA gave D and trimming, while V, J and clone size come from that table. The sample holds 440,000 or so clones, around 91% seen once. The receptor was derived from a woman in her 40s with COVID-19, enrolled during active disease. Material: peripheral blood. This sequence joins TRBV18 and TRBJ2-5; possible D gene TRBD1, 6 bases. In DNA form, the CDR3 reads TGTGCCAGCTCACCACCGGACAGCCGTTCGAGAGAGACCCAGTACTTC. It codes for CASSPPDSRSRETQYF.